The next 21 T cell receptor beta chains were all read from a single sample in a study of human thymus T cells. Obtained as resections during corrective heart surgery, the thymus tissue was then studied. TCRdb's table, derived via immunoSEQ multiplex PCR, lists solely in-frame clones and lacks some. The sample has about 130,000 clones; around 94% are singletons. Sequenced input: thymus tissue. The receptors were sampled from a boy less than two years old with a congenital heart defect but otherwise immunologically healthy.

J is TRBJ1-6 and V is TRBV28, with 10 positions matching TRBD1. The V gene end was trimmed by 5 bases and the J gene end by 10 bases; junction bases not matched to a gene: 11. Germline lookup yields CDR1 MDHEN and CDR2 SYDVKM. CDR3 size: 16 residues. CDR3 sequence: CASSRHGDRGPSPLHF. CDR3 sequence (DNA): TGTGCCAGCAGTCGACACGGGGACAGGGGTCCGTCACCCCTCCACTTT.

The chain uses TRBV7-3 and TRBJ2-3; D uncertain. The CDR3 has 13 amino acids. With 4 bases removed from V and 3 bases from J, the gap between germline ends came to 8 bases. Germline V gene data show CDR1 as SGHTA and CDR2 as FQGTGA. The CDR3 coding sequence is TGTGCCAGCAGCTCCTCATGGACAGATACGCAGTATTTT. Translated: CASSSSWTDTQYF.

The J gene is TRBJ1-3, the V gene TRBV2; D unclear. This CDR3 has 12 residues. In germline, CDR1 is SNHLY, CDR2 FYNNEI. V dropped 10 bases and J dropped 1 base, with 8 bases sitting between them. CDR3 DNA: TGTGCCACCTTATCGTCTGGAAACACCATATATTTT. It codes for CATLSSGNTIYF.

The chain links TRBV27 to TRBJ1-5, with TRBD1 matching over 8 bases. The germline V gene has CDR1 MNHEY and CDR2 SMNVEV (reference sequence). J gave up 7 bases and V 5 bases, and 10 bases lay outside the gene matches. The CDR3 totals 15 residues. CDR3 DNA: TGTGCCAGCAGTACCGCCGCAGGGGGCAGGCAGCCCCAGCATTTT. Protein product: CASSTAAGGRQPQHF.

The gene calls are TRBV13 and TRBJ1-6, with unresolved D. This CDR3 has 15 residues. In germline, CDR1 is PRHDT, CDR2 FYEKMQ (reference sequence). Trimming shortened V by 3 bases and J by 6 bases, and 12 bases separated the two germline ends. CDR3 in DNA: TGTGCCAGCAGCTTCCAAGGGCCCGGTAATTCACCCCTCCACTTT. Translated, it gives CASSFQGPGNSPLHF.

The V gene is TRBV4-3, the J gene TRBJ2-1; 8 nucleotides line up with TRBD2. The germline gives CDR1 LGHNA, CDR2 YSLEER. The V and J ends lost 0 bases and 6 bases, in that order; junction bases with no gene match: 7. The CDR3 spans 16 residues. In DNA, the CDR3 is TGCGCCAGCAGCCAAGATATAACGGGGGGGTCCAATGAGCAGTTCTTC. This gives the protein CASSQDITGGSNEQFF.

CDR3 sequence reads: CASSKRDEQFF. The CDR3 region has the DNA TGTGCCAGCAGCAAGAGGGATGAGCAGTTCTTC. V gene TRBV9 combines with J gene TRBJ2-1; D might be TRBD2 (5 bases). V lost 4 bases to trimming and J lost 8 bases, with 7 bases between them. This CDR3 is 11 amino acids long. Germline-derived CDR1 and CDR2 are SGDLS and YYNGEE.

The chain has TRBV7-2 and TRBJ1-2; D is perhaps TRBD1 (5 bases). Germline CDR1 is SGHTA and CDR2 is FQGNSA. This CDR3 spans 15 amino acids. Trimming removed 2 bases from V and 4 bases from J, with 14 bases in between. The CDR3 DNA follows: TGTGCCAGCAGCTTACCCCCCAGGGAGGGCTATGGCTACACCTTC. Protein: CASSLPPREGYGYTF.

The V and J genes are TRBV5-5 and TRBJ1-2; 7 bases are shared with TRBD1. V trimming: 0 bases; J trimming: 7 bases; junction bases outside the gene matches: 6. Germline V CDR1 and CDR2: SGHKS, YYEKEE (reference sequence). The CDR3 loop spans 14 amino acids. DNA for the CDR3: TGTGCCAGCAGCTTGGGGTCCAGGGGGTCTGGCTACACCTTC. Residues: CASSLGSRGSGYTF.

The rearrangement links TRBV28 to TRBJ2-3, with TRBD2 identical over 9 bases. V was pared by 3 bases and J by 1 base, with 8 bases of the junction left unmatched. CDR3 length equals 17 residues. Germline CDR1 MDHEN, CDR2 SYDVKM. Here the CDR3 reads CASSFYPSGDGTDTQYF. The CDR3 nucleotides read TGTGCCAGCAGTTTTTACCCTAGCGGGGATGGCACAGATACGCAGTATTTT.

J is TRBJ2-5 and V is TRBV7-2, with D uncertain. The CDR3 runs 14 residues. The V end lost 5 bases, the J end lost 1 base, and 11 bases lay between the germline ends. Germline-derived CDR1 and CDR2 are SGHTA and FQGNSA. Here the CDR3 DNA reads TGTGCCAGCAGCGCAACAAGAGCCCAAGAGACCCAGTACTTC. This codes for CASSATRAQETQYF. Using reference TRBV7-2 and TRBJ2-5 for the parts outside the CDR3, the full variable domain is GAGVSQSPSNKVTEKGKDVELRCDPISGHTALYWYRQSLGQGLEFLIYFQGNSAPDKSGLPSDRFSAERTGGSVSTLTIQRTQQEDSAVYLCASSATRAQETQYFGPGTRLLVL.

The chain couples TRBV4-2 to TRBJ2-3; the match to TRBD2 covers 14 bases. V lost 0 bases and J lost 2; bases outside the gene matches: 10. The CDR3 sequence is 20 residues long. Germline V gene data show CDR1 as LGHNA and CDR2 as YNFKEQ. The CDR3 here is CASSQERTSGGPGTTDTQYF. The CDR3 region has the DNA TGTGCCAGCAGCCAAGAGAGGACTAGCGGGGGGCCTGGGACCACAGATACGCAGTATTTT.

The chain combines TRBV6-5 with TRBJ2-2; D not certain. The length of the CDR3 is 14 residues. V was cut by 0 bases and J by 5 bases, with 7 bases left in between. Germline-derived CDR1 and CDR2 are MNHEY and SVGAGI. As DNA, the CDR3 is TGTGCCAGCAGTTACTCGCCGTTAACCGGGGAGCTGTTTTTT. It encodes CASSYSPLTGELFF.

This rearrangement joins TRBV4-3 to TRBJ2-3; 10 bases line up with TRBD2. V dropped 0 bases and J dropped 2; count of bases not matched to a gene: 5. The germline V gene has CDR1 LGHNA and CDR2 YSLEER. This CDR3 spans 17 amino acids. The CDR3 sequence: CASSQDSSGGPTDTQYF. CDR3 DNA: TGCGCCAGCAGCCAAGATTCTAGCGGGGGCCCCACAGATACGCAGTATTTT.

The chain recombines TRBV14 with TRBJ2-5; no clear D. CDR3 length: 14 residues. V was clipped by 1 base and J by 2 bases, with 8 bases between them. Germline V gene sequence: CDR1 SGHDN, CDR2 FVKESK. This CDR3 reads CASSQARRQETQYF. CDR3 coding DNA: TGTGCCAGCAGCCAAGCACGGCGGCAAGAGACCCAGTACTTC.

The chain uses TRBV14 and TRBJ2-5, with D unclear. The CDR3 is made up of 14 amino acids. Trimming stripped 0 bases from V and 9 bases from J, with 14 bases between. Germline V gene sequence: CDR1 SGHDN, CDR2 FVKESK. CDR3 in amino acids: CASSQDSLVDAQYF. The CDR3 DNA reads TGTGCCAGCAGCCAAGATAGTCTAGTTGACGCCCAGTACTTC.

CDR3 sequence: CASSQGPGSNEKLFF. The CDR3 nucleotides are TGTGCCAGCAGCCAAGGGCCGGGATCTAATGAAAAACTGTTTTTT. V and J are TRBV4-2 and TRBJ1-4; D gene unclear. This CDR3 has 15 residues. CDR1 is LGHNA and CDR2 is YNFKEQ in the germline V gene. V gave up 1 base and J gave up 3 bases, with 9 bases separating them.

This clone was seen once. The chain links TRBV5-4 to TRBJ2-5; 8 bases are shared with TRBD2. The CDR3 is 16 residues long. CDR1 and CDR2 (germline): SGHNT, YYREEE (reference sequence). The V segment lost 4 bases and the J segment 2 bases; nucleotides outside the gene matches: 10. The CDR3 sequence is CASSLITPSGQETQYF. CDR3 in DNA: TGTGCCAGCAGCCTAATAACCCCTAGCGGGCAAGAGACCCAGTACTTC.

The chain has TRBV5-4 and TRBJ1-2; tentatively, D is TRBD1 (5 bases). Trimming left V 1 base short and J 4 bases short, with 11 bases between. This CDR3 has 14 amino acids. Germline CDR1 and CDR2: SGHNT and YYREEE (reference sequence). The DNA for the CDR3 is TGTGCCAGCAGCTTGCGCAGGGAACTCTATGGCTACACCTTC. Protein product: CASSLRRELYGYTF.

The chain uses TRBV19 and TRBJ2-7, with 8 bases fitting TRBD1. Looked up from germline, CDR1 is LNHDA and CDR2 is SQIVND (reference sequence). Germline trimming cut 5 bases from V and 0 bases from J; bases unmatched to any gene: 3. The CDR3 has 14 amino acids. The CDR3 sequence: CASSPGTGSYEQYF. The DNA for the CDR3 is TGTGCCAGTAGTCCCGGGACAGGCTCCTACGAGCAGTACTTC.

V is TRBV4-1 and J is TRBJ2-2, with D uncertain. The germline V gene has CDR1 MGHRA and CDR2 YSYEKL. V was shortened by 3 bases and J by 6 bases, with 2 bases between the two germline ends. There are 11 residues in the CDR3. The CDR3 DNA sequence: TGCGCCAGCAGCCATCCCGGGGAGCTGTTTTTT. Residues: CASSHPGELFF.